The clone carrying this TCR beta chain is a singleton in its sample. Its antigen is still unknown. The sample originates from a study of cytomegalovirus exposure and HLA in healthy donors. Study results and caveats: Segments of the TCR beta V type were, in most cases, productive about 87% or about 30% of the time in an earlier analysis. Specific recognition of CMV antigens was confirmed in vitro for a few chains (all CMV-associated). As was reported, the HLA-A and HLA-B alleles of most subjects were accurately predicted from TCR beta sequences. 87-base-pair reads could not separate some V segments, including TRBV6-2 and TRBV6-3.

Germline V CDR1 and CDR2: SQVTM, ANQGSEA. The V and J ends lost 1 base and 2 bases respectively, with 8 bases between them. The CDR3 contains 13 residues. PCR used 60 Vbeta primers and 13 Jbeta primers. TCRdb's table, derived via immunoSEQ multiplex PCR, lists solely in-frame clones and lacks some. The profile covers approximately 160,000 clones, with under 70% appearing a single time and around 2.9% taken by the ten largest. Sequenced material: PBMCs. The sequence came from a woman in her 30s in good health and CMV-seropositive. The V gene is TRBV29-1, the J gene TRBJ1-2; D possibly corresponds to TRBD1 (5 bases). CDR3 region: CSVEGGPNYGYTF. The CDR3 nucleotides read TGCAGCGTTGAAGGGGGCCCAAACTATGGCTACACCTTC.